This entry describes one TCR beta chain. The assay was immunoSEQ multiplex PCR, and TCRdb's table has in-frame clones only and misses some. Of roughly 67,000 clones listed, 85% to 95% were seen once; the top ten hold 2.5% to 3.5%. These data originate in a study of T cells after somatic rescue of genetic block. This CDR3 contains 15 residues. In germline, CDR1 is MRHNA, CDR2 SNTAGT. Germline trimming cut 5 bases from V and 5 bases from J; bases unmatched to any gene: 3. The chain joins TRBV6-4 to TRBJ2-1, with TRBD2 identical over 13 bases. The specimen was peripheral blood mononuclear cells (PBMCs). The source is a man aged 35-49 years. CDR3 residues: CASSPLAGGHNEQFF. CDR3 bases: TGTGCCAGCAGTCCACTAGCGGGGGGGCACAATGAGCAGTTCTTC.